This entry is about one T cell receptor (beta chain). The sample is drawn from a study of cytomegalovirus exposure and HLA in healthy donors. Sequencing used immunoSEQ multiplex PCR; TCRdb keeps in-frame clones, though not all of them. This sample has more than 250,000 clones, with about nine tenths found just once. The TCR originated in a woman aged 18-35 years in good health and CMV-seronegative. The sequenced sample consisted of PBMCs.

CDR3 protein: CASSLLWAGSNYEQYF. The CDR3 DNA sequence: TGTGCCAGCAGTTTACTGTGGGCCGGGAGTAACTACGAGCAGTACTTC. The rearrangement uses TRBV27 and TRBJ2-7, with D possibly TRBD2 on 6 matching bases. Trimming took 2 bases from V and 3 from J, leaving 17 bases between them. The CDR3 has 16 amino acids. Germline loops: CDR1 MNHEY, CDR2 SMNVEV (reference sequence).